These 14 T cell receptor beta chains originate from one sample sequenced in a study of spatial heterogeneity in lung cancer. Time point defined: blood at routine non-recurrence follow-up after resection. Each CDR3 protein gets one entry after TCRdb re-called the 5' RACE reads with MiXCR. The data hold around 710 distinct CDR3 sequences, with more than 45% observed a single time. Here the sequenced sample was PBMCs, taken at follow-up. The source of these receptors is a female donor with early-stage non-small cell lung cancer.

With regard to this clonotype: In a library made to pick up alpha chains, this beta chain is a stray read with a size that means little. The V gene is TRBV10-2, the J gene TRBJ2-5, with TRBD1 matching over 8 bases. J was trimmed by 4 bases and V by 5 bases; bases with no gene match: 6. Germline V gene sequence: CDR1 WSHSY, CDR2 SAAADI. The CDR3 runs to 14 residues. In DNA, the CDR3 is TGCGCCAGCAGTCTCCAGGGGGCCCGAGAGACCCAGTACTTC. Translated: CASSLQGARETQYF.

On this clonotype itself: This beta chain is a stray read from a library made for alpha chains; its abundance is not meaningful. J is TRBJ2-3 and V is TRBV2, with 7 bases aligning to TRBD2. Trimming cost V 2 bases and J 1 base; bases outside gene matches: 3. CDR1 SNHLY and CDR2 FYNNEI come from the germline V gene. The CDR3 contains 15 residues. DNA for the CDR3: TGTGCCAGCAGTGAATTAACTAGCGGCACAGATACGCAGTATTTT. This codes for CASSELTSGTDTQYF.

On this clonotype: This beta chain slipped into a library made for alpha chains as a stray read, so its size is not meaningful. The J gene is TRBJ2-2, the V gene TRBV2; weak D call: TRBD1 (6 bases). V lost 2 bases and J lost 3, with 10 bases in between. Germline V CDR1 and CDR2: SNHLY, FYNNEI. The length of the CDR3 is 15 residues. The CDR3 sequence: CASSEQGQYTGELFF. The CDR3 DNA is TGTGCCAGCAGTGAACAGGGACAATACACCGGGGAGCTGTTTTTT.

About this clonotype: Within a library made for alpha chains, this beta chain is off target, and its count is uninformative. The chain has TRBV4-1 and TRBJ2-1; the match to TRBD2 covers 11 bases. The CDR3 length is 17 residues. With 3 bases clipped from V and 0 bases from J, the junction kept 4 bases outside the gene matches. From germline, CDR1 is MGHRA and CDR2 YSYEKL. This CDR3 reads CASSHELAGASYNEQFF. The DNA of the CDR3 is TGCGCCAGCAGCCATGAACTAGCGGGGGCCTCCTACAATGAGCAGTTCTTC.

Comments on this clonotype: This beta chain is off target for a library built for alpha chains, so its abundance means little. The chain joins TRBV11-2 to TRBJ2-5; D could derive from TRBD1 or TRBD2 (5 bases each). The CDR3 has 15 amino acids. Germline assignment: CDR1 SGHAT and CDR2 FQNNGV. The ends were cut back, 3 bases at V and 2 bases at J, with 13 bases in the middle. CDR3 in DNA: TGTGCCAGCAGCTTCTGGGCAGGGAGACAAGAGACCCAGTACTTC. Translation gives CASSFWAGRQETQYF.

In the case of this clonotype: Little can be read into the size of this beta chain, an off-target read in a library designed for alpha chains. The chain couples TRBV2 to TRBJ2-1; D is unresolved. Germline V gene sequence: CDR1 SNHLY, CDR2 FYNNEI. This CDR3 spans 10 amino acids. Trimming took 10 bases from V and 7 from J, leaving 8 bases between them. CDR3 region: CATALNEQFF. CDR3 nucleotide sequence: TGTGCCACGGCTTTGAATGAGCAGTTCTTC.

Details on this clonotype: This beta chain was picked up by a library intended for alpha chains and is off target, so its count carries little meaning. The V and J genes are TRBV10-3 and TRBJ2-1, with 14 positions matching TRBD2. The V segment lost 6 bases and the J segment 9 bases; nucleotides outside the gene matches: 4. This CDR3 has 14 amino acids. From germline, CDR1 is ENHRY and CDR2 SYGVKD. The CDR3: CAISGLAGGGEQFF. In DNA, the CDR3 is TGTGCCATCAGCGGACTAGCGGGGGGAGGTGAGCAGTTCTTC.

The sample holds a few counts of this clonotype. Since the library was made to target alpha chains, this beta chain is a stray read and its abundance is not meaningful. This sequence joins TRBV12-3 or TRBV12-4 and TRBJ2-3; D is ambiguous. Trimming took 2 bases from V and 2 from J, leaving 8 bases between them. This CDR3 comprises 14 residues. The CDR3 DNA follows: TGTGCCAGCAGTTTAACCACGACCACAGATACGCAGTATTTT. This sequence encodes CASSLTTTTDTQYF.

With respect to this clonotype: A library made for alpha chains picked up this beta chain off target, so its size means little. The rearrangement uses TRBV28 and TRBJ2-5; D is undetermined. This CDR3 comprises 15 residues. The V end lost 7 bases, the J end lost 0 bases, and 15 bases lay between the germline ends. Germline CDR1 is MDHEN and CDR2 is SYDVKM. The CDR3: CASTMLGRNQETQYF. The DNA of the CDR3 is TGTGCCAGCACCATGTTGGGTAGGAACCAAGAGACCCAGTACTTC. Full variable domain (missing parts from reference TRBV28 and TRBJ2-5): DVKVTQSSRYLVKRTGEKVFLECVQDMDHENMFWYRQDPGLGLRLIYFSYDVKMKEKGDIPEGYSVSREKKERFSLILESASTNQTSMYLCASTMLGRNQETQYFGPGTRLLVL.

This clonotype was recorded once. Since the library was made to target alpha chains, this beta chain is a stray read and its abundance is not meaningful. The chain couples TRBV3-1 to TRBJ2-3, with D maybe TRBD2 (5 bases). Germline-derived CDR1 and CDR2 are LGHDT and YNNKEL (reference sequence). The CDR3 is 13 amino acids. V was trimmed by 2 bases and J by 4 bases, leaving 7 bases between them. In DNA form, the CDR3 reads TGTGCCAGCAGCCAAAGCGGAGCAGATACGCAGTATTTT. Encoded protein: CASSQSGADTQYF.

This clonotype has just a few counts. A library prepared for alpha chains yielded this beta chain as an off-target read; its size is of little meaning. The chain combines TRBV3-1 with TRBJ2-1, with D unclear. Trimming pared 1 base from V and 4 bases from J, leaving 11 bases between. CDR3 size: 15 residues. Germline V gene lookup returns CDR1 LGHDT and CDR2 YNNKEL (reference sequence). The CDR3 region is CASSQGIGVYNEQFF. The DNA of the CDR3 is TGTGCCAGCAGCCAAGGCATTGGCGTATACAATGAGCAGTTCTTC.

This clonotype was counted once. This beta chain lies outside the target of a library built for alpha chains; its clone size means little. The CDR3 reads CASSYGDEEQYV. The CDR3 nucleotides read TGTGCCAGCAGTTATGGGGATGAGGAGCAGTACGTC. The V gene is TRBV6-5, the J gene TRBJ2-7; the D is unclear. Germline assignment: CDR1 MNHEY and CDR2 SVGAGI. V shed 3 bases and J shed 7 bases, with 10 bases lying between them. The CDR3 has 12 residues.

A remark on this clonotype: Because the library targeted alpha chains, this beta chain is an off-target read whose size means little. The rearrangement links TRBV9 to TRBJ2-7; D may be TRBD2 (6 bases). The CDR3 is made up of 14 amino acids. Germline V CDR1 and CDR2: SGDLS, YYNGEE. Trimming removed 4 bases from V and 7 bases from J, with 18 bases in between. The CDR3: CASSPSAKSGEQYF. The CDR3 DNA follows: TGTGCCAGCAGCCCTAGCGCTAAATCGGGTGAGCAGTACTTC. Filled out from reference TRBV9 and TRBJ2-7, the complete variable domain reads DSGVTQTPKHLITATGQRVTLRCSPRSGDLSVYWYQQSLDQGLQFLIQYYNGEERAKGNILERFSAQQFPDLHSELNLSSLELGDSALYFCASSPSAKSGEQYFGPGTRLTVT.

About this clonotype itself: A library made for alpha chains picked up this beta chain off target, so its size means little. The chain uses TRBV7-8 and TRBJ2-1; possibly TRBD1 for D (6 bases). In germline, CDR1 is SGHVS, CDR2 FQNEAQ. V gave up 6 bases and J gave up 1 base, with 19 bases separating them. CDR3 size: 17 residues. CDR3 coding DNA: TGTGCCAGCAGAGGTACCGGACAGTCTATGTCCTACAATGAGCAGTTCTTC. Translation gives CASRGTGQSMSYNEQFF.